This T cell receptor (beta chain) is drawn from a study of cytomegalovirus exposure and HLA in healthy donors (dated by TCRdb to the late 2010s). Study-level background: An earlier analysis of roughly 610 of the donors reported under 300 Gb of sequence data and 95 million to 120 million unique TCR beta sequences obtained from around 190 million T cells. Roughly five DR-DQ haplotypes were handled as single units for association and clustering, since linkage in the cohort was strong. Class I and class II HLA loci were covered by the typing at four-digit resolution. A later genetic analysis used genome-wide SNP genotypes for about 65% of the roughly 700 donors, treating that subset as a discovery cohort. Along with the roughly 700-subject first cohort, a separate validation cohort of over a hundred different subjects was used. A later analysis re-examined previously published TCR beta repertoires from about 700 donors and added high-resolution HLA genotyping to investigate patterns of TCR occurrence. Every repertoire in the discovery cohort had been generated on one and the same sequencing platform. Across under 500 genotyped donors of the cohort, an average of about 250,000 unique TCR beta nucleotide sequences per donor were sequenced, and approximately 17% of those sequences were non-productive. Donor age, sex, ethnicity and CMV serostatus were collected together with the repertoire data. Among the roughly 400 genotyped donors, approximately 77% belonged to the genetic ancestry cluster associated with self-reported Caucasian donors. To predict cytomegalovirus infection status, the study combined high-throughput TCR immunosequencing, statistical association of individual TCRs with disease status, and machine learning. The T cell repertoires of around 670 subjects were profiled by immunosequencing and related to cytomegalovirus serostatus. About 280 gigabases of sequencing data and 70 million to 100 million unique TCR sequences made up an early release that covered 500 to 650 HLA-typed donors. Rather than using new phenotypic data, the later analysis identified candidate immune exposures from TCR beta sequences and from how often those sequences occurred across donors. The number of typed donors differed by locus: roughly 620-630 for A, B, C, DRB1 and DQB1; approximately 530 for DQA1; some 590 for DPA1; and roughly 490 for DPB1. An earlier analysis of around 580 of the donors used high-throughput TCR beta sequencing to judge whether each TCR beta V gene segment behaved as functional or pseudogenic. The aim of the study was to test whether cataloging public T cell receptors could identify signatures of past pathogen exposure. Broader findings and caveats from the paper: Because HLA typing was missing for some donors at each locus, association tests included only the typed subset. Correlated functional status among segregating V segments might be attributable to linkage disequilibrium, but an unknown experimental factor could not be ruled out. According to a later genetic analysis, donors in an Asian-associated ancestry cluster had fewer N-insertions in productive TCRs than the approximately 610-donor mean. In a later analysis, several top co-occurrence clusters were reported to appear linked to parvovirus B19, influenza, CMV and Epstein-Barr virus. Compared with equally common non-associated chains, HLA-associated TCR beta chains in a later analysis were more clonally expanded and had lower generation probabilities. Roughly uniform sequencing depth across donors was assumed in presence/absence analyses, although this assumption may not hold. Because counts were too low, more than 15 rarely observed V segments, including chromosome 9 orphons, were left out of the earlier analysis of several hundred of the donors. A group of highly shared sequence variants was considered likely to be a technical artifact of the sequencing pipeline. The authors suggested that the approach could potentially be generalized to other disease states and immunological phenotypes. The study listed approximately 150 TCR beta chains as associated with cytomegalovirus. An earlier analysis of around 600 of the donors showed that most TCR beta V segments appeared in productive rearrangements either about 90% or about 30% of the time, which broadly matched IMGT annotations. A few of the identified cytomegalovirus-associated TCR beta chains were confirmed in vitro to be specific for cytomegalovirus antigens. V-gene and J-gene trimming of TCR beta chains was associated with a missense DCLRE1C variant in a later genetic analysis, and the association was replicated in an independent cohort. The classifier was reported to diagnose cytomegalovirus status with high specificity and sensitivity in both the original and validation cohorts. Some IMGT-functional V segments, including TRBV6-2 and TRBV6-3, could not be distinguished by the 87-base-pair reads and were therefore excluded. Specific HLA alleles were associated with over 15,000 TCR beta sequences at a false discovery rate of 0.05 in a later analysis. When HLA alleles, especially DR and DQ, strongly co-occurred, attributing TCR associations to individual alleles was difficult. The only immune exposure information available for the cohort was CMV serostatus. In this cohort, only TCR beta chains were sequenced, and detectable features were limited by the absence of alpha or paired-chain data. A further reported finding was that TCR beta sequences accurately predicted the HLA-A and HLA-B alleles for most subjects in the first cohort. A later analysis found that most CMV-associated TCR beta chains appeared HLA-restricted, with HLA associations seemingly driven largely by CMV exposure. A later analysis found that TCR association rates varied across HLA loci, with DRB1 alleles showing the most associated TCRs and HLA-C alleles the fewest. While some public TCRs were present in many individuals, most TCR sequences turned up only very rarely across donors.

Libraries were constructed by the immunoSEQ multiplex PCR assay. For the multiplex PCR, a mixture combining 60 forward primers for TCR Vbeta segments and 13 reverse primers for TCR Jbeta segments was used. The CDR3 region of rearranged TCR beta genes was amplified from genomic DNA with a multiplex PCR assay. On the Illumina HiSeq System, the amplified TCR beta libraries were sequenced as 87-base-pair reads. In the authors' own workflow: A later analysis tallied around 82 million unique TCR beta chains across the 666 repertoires, and about 10 million of those chains were shared by two or more donors. Raw reads were error-corrected and collapsed into unique sequences by a nearest-neighbor algorithm in which closely related sequences were merged to remove PCR and sequencing errors. V, D and J gene segments were assigned by aligning CDR3 sequences to IMGT reference sequences. Each retained sequence needed at least a six-nucleotide match to both a V gene segment and a J gene segment. A rearrangement counted as productive if the CDR3 had no stop codons and remained in frame with V and J, and every other rearrangement counted as non-productive. Following IMGT convention, CDR3 was defined as the stretch from the second conserved V-encoded cysteine to the conserved J-encoded phenylalanine. The earlier analysis of 587 of the donors excluded any sequence lacking an unambiguous match to a single V gene segment. In an earlier analysis of around 590 of the donors, a V segment was called functional when productive rearrangements were above 56.7%, and segregating when the standard deviation between donors exceeded 5%. To diagnose cytomegalovirus status from the catalog of TCR beta chain sequences, a statistical classification framework was built. In a later analysis, V and J genes were assigned by comparing TCR nucleotide sequences against IMGT/GENE-DB human TR gene sequences. The TCRdist pipeline was used in a later analysis to assign CDR3 sequences and most-parsimonious VDJ recombination scenarios. In a later analysis, each TCR beta chain was defined by its CDR3 amino acid sequence together with its V-gene family, and reads lacking a unique V-gene family were excluded. A later analysis removed 592 highly shared, low-generation-probability nucleotide sequences to deal with suspected cross-contamination and a sequencing artifact. In a later analysis, a clonal expansion index for each public chain was calculated from normalized within-repertoire ranks of inferred template counts. Generation probabilities in a later analysis came from a VDJ recombination model fitted to out-of-frame rearrangements, and those results were checked against IGoR. A later analysis scored TCR-TCR, TCR-HLA and TCR-CMV co-occurrence with hypergeometric tests, applying a repertoire-size bias correction to TCR pairs. A later analysis estimated false discovery rates by permuting HLA or CMV assignments 20 times. In a later analysis, co-occurring TCRs were grouped with DBSCAN, and TCRdist sequence similarity was added when clustering was performed within HLA-allele-positive subsets. Repertoires with fewer than 30,000 or more than 120,000 public chains, plus five repertoires with anomalous nucleotide sharing, were excluded from co-occurrence clustering. The table comes from immuneACCESS by way of TCRdb, which keeps in-frame sequences with V and J called. Part of the clones is missing from these tables; in studies checked, under half for an unresolved V gene and the rest for unknown reasons. Clonal size and the V and J genes are those of that table, whereas D and trimming came from the DNA. Recorded for this sample are 150,000 to 170,000 clones; 70% to 90% of them occurred a single time. Approximately 5.6% of the sample belongs to the ten largest clones.

V is trimmed back by 6 bases and J by 4 bases, and the junction contains 4 bases that no gene match accounts for. Taken from cysteine to phenylalanine, the CDR3 has 15 residues. The read is trimmed to its CDR3 DNA, 45 bases read in frame from base 1. For CDR1 and CDR2, the germline V gene lists LGHNA and YNFKEQ. The cohort consisted of 670 or so healthy bone marrow donors. Cohort members were all nominally healthy when sampled, although unrecorded immune exposures were likely present. The donor was CMV seropositive and was included in the group of 270 or so seropositive cohort members. Every donor gave a peripheral blood sample, and the peripheral blood mononuclear cells from that sample were used for TCR beta sequencing. Genomic DNA extraction from the blood cell samples was performed with the Qiagen DNeasy Blood Extraction Kit. On this clone itself: What antigen it recognizes has not been identified. Base-call qualities are not available, and no considerably larger clone is one nucleotide away.

This clonotype was obtained from a woman aged 35 to 49 in good health and CMV-seropositive. The sequence links TRBV4-2 to TRBJ2-1, with 12 bases aligning to TRBD2. The sequenced material came from PBMCs. For the CDR3, the sequence is CASRTGLAGYNEQFF. At the DNA level, the sequence is TGTGCCAGCAGGACGGGACTAGCGGGTTACAATGAGCAGTTCTTC.